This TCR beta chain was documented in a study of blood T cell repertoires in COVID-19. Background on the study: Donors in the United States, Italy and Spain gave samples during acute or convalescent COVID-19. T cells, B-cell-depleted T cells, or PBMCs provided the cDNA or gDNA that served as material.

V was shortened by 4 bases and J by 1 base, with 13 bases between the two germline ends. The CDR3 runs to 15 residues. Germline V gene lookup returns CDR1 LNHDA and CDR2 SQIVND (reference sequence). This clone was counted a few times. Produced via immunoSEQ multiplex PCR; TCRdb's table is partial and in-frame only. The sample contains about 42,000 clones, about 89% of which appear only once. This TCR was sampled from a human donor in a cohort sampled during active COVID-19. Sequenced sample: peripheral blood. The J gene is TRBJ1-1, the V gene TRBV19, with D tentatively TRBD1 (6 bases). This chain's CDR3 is CASSTSPGQNTEAFF. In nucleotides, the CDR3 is TGTGCCAGTAGTACATCTCCGGGACAGAACACTGAAGCTTTCTTT.